This entry features one TCR beta chain sequence. Its target is unknown. TCRdb re-called the reads with MiXCR, one entry per CDR3 protein. The profile shows about 700,000 distinct CDR3 sequences, around 30% of them singletons. The data were taken from a study of T cell repertoires in cytomegalovirus infection. Study at large: The study used recently identified HLA-C-restricted and well-studied HLA-B-restricted CMV epitopes.

From germline, CDR1 is SGHAT and CDR2 FQNNGV. V lost 3 bases and J 4 bases, leaving 9 bases between the germline ends. The CDR3 has 14 residues. This chain joins TRBV11-2 and TRBJ2-2; D uncertain. The sequenced sample was cultured PBMCs, obtained from culture after CMV antigen stimulation. The TCR was taken from a human donor in good health (CMV status not recorded). Some clones in this sample may be carry-over from other donors' samples. The CDR3 DNA reads TGTGCCAGCAGCTTGGAGAGTAGCACCGGGGAGCTGTTTTTT. Protein product: CASSLESSTGELFF.